The rows below give T cell receptor beta chains drawn from one sample of a study of lung T cells in sarcoidosis with Löfgren's syndrome. TCRdb used MiXCR to reprocess the reads, holding one entry per CDR3 protein. The sample has roughly 3,500 distinct CDR3 sequences, about a sixth seen once. Sequences were obtained from CD4+ T cells from bronchoalveolar lavage. Receptor source: a human donor with sarcoidosis (Löfgren's syndrome or another form), or a control subject (not recorded which). The CDR3 runs from the conserved cysteine through the conserved F or W. A D gene is named only where the DNA matches it firmly. Rows give clone size only sometimes, using once, few, many, or a class for an expanded clone.

J gene: TRBJ2-2; V gene: TRBV5-6; D gene: TRBD2; clone size: many; CDR3 DNA: TGTGCCAGCAGCGTCGCCGATAATCCGGGACTAGCGGCCGGGGAGCTGTTTTTT; CDR3 protein: CASSVADNPGLAAGELFF
J gene: TRBJ1-2; V gene: TRBV14; D gene: .; clone size: many; CDR3 DNA: TGTGCCAGCAGCCAACTAAATCAAGATGGCTACACCTTC; CDR3 protein: CASSQLNQDGYTF
J gene: TRBJ2-1; V gene: TRBV2; D gene: .; clone size: .; CDR3 DNA: TGTGCCAACAGGGTGGAAACAGGGTCCTACAATGAGCAGTTCTTC; CDR3 protein: CANRVETGSYNEQFF
J gene: TRBJ1-4; V gene: TRBV9; D gene: .; clone size: medium-sized; CDR3 DNA: TGTGCCAGCAGCCTAGGGACCATGCAACCTGAAAAACTGTTTTTT; CDR3 protein: CASSLGTMQPEKLFF
J gene: TRBJ1-3; V gene: TRBV18; D gene: TRBD1; clone size: many; CDR3 DNA: TGTGCCAGCTCACCAAACAGGGGCGACACCATATATTTT; CDR3 protein: CASSPNRGDTIYF
J gene: TRBJ2-3; V gene: TRBV2; D gene: .; clone size: large; CDR3 DNA: TGTGCCAGCAGTGTCACGGGACGGGATACGCAGTATTTT; CDR3 protein: CASSVTGRDTQYF
J gene: TRBJ1-6; V gene: TRBV18; D gene: .; clone size: many; CDR3 DNA: TGTGCCAGCTCCCCAGACGGGGGGCGGAAAAGTAATTCACCCCTCCACTTT; CDR3 protein: CASSPDGGRKSNSPLHF
J gene: TRBJ2-1; V gene: TRBV6-1; D gene: TRBD1; clone size: medium-sized; CDR3 DNA: TGTGCCAGCAGTCCAAGACAGGGGGACTACAATGAGCAGTTCTTC; CDR3 protein: CASSPRQGDYNEQFF
J gene: TRBJ2-7; V gene: TRBV7-2; D gene: TRBD2; clone size: medium-sized; CDR3 DNA: TGTGCCAGCAGCTTATCACGTGGGACTAGCTACGAGCAGTACTTC; CDR3 protein: CASSLSRGTSYEQYF
J gene: TRBJ1-1; V gene: TRBV7-2; D gene: TRBD1; clone size: medium-sized; CDR3 DNA: TGTGCCAGCAGCATCACAGACAGGGGAGAAGCTTTCTTT; CDR3 protein: CASSITDRGEAFF
J gene: TRBJ2-5; V gene: TRBV18; D gene: .; clone size: medium-sized; CDR3 DNA: TGTGCCAGCTCTCTCAATAATTGGGAGACCCAGTACTTC; CDR3 protein: CASSLNNWETQYF
J gene: TRBJ1-1; V gene: TRBV18; D gene: TRBD1; clone size: large; CDR3 DNA: TGTGCCAGCTCACTCGGACAGGGGAACACTGAAGCTTTCTTT; CDR3 protein: CASSLGQGNTEAFF
J gene: TRBJ2-2; V gene: TRBV12-3/TRBV12-4; D gene: TRBD2; clone size: .; CDR3 DNA: TGTGCCAGCATGAGCGGGGCGGGTACCGGGGAGCTGTTTTTT; CDR3 protein: CASMSGAGTGELFF
J gene: TRBJ2-3; V gene: TRBV7-9; D gene: TRBD2; clone size: medium-sized; CDR3 DNA: TGTGCCAGCAGCTCTACTAGCGGGAATGCACTAGATACGCAGTATTTT; CDR3 protein: CASSSTSGNALDTQYF
J gene: TRBJ2-4; V gene: TRBV24-1; D gene: .; clone size: .; CDR3 DNA: TGTGCCACCAGCGCGTCCGGGGGAAACATTCAGTACTTC; CDR3 protein: CATSASGGNIQYF
J gene: TRBJ2-5; V gene: TRBV7-7; D gene: .; clone size: .; CDR3 DNA: TGTGCTAGCAGCTTTAGTCACGACAGACAAGAGACCCAGTACTTC; CDR3 protein: CASSFSHDRQETQYF
J gene: TRBJ2-1; V gene: TRBV4-1; D gene: TRBD2; clone size: many; CDR3 DNA: TGCGCCAGCAGCCAAGACAGCGGGAGGGTTACGTTCTTC; CDR3 protein: CASSQDSGRVTFF
J gene: TRBJ2-3; V gene: TRBV20-1; D gene: .; clone size: medium-sized; CDR3 DNA: TGCAGTGCTAGGGATGGGGGCCTTGGAACGCAGTATTTT; CDR3 protein: CSARDGGLGTQYF
J gene: TRBJ1-1; V gene: TRBV7-9; D gene: TRBD1; clone size: medium-sized; CDR3 DNA: TGTGCCAGCAGGGCCGGGACAGAGGGGACTGAAGCTTTCTTT; CDR3 protein: CASRAGTEGTEAFF